The 31 T cell receptor beta chains below come from one sample, sequenced in a study of T cell responses to AZD1222 COVID-19 vaccine. Assay: immunoSEQ multiplex PCR; the TCRdb copy retains only in-frame clones and omits some. This sample has 65,000 to 85,000 clones, with roughly 90% found just once. The sequencing used peripheral blood, collected on day 0 of AZD1222 vaccination. The receptors were gathered from an adult in good health.

This rearrangement joins TRBV6-1 to TRBJ2-4, with TRBD1 identical over 8 bases. With V trimmed by 6 bases and J by 6 bases, 7 bases remained unmatched. Germline CDR1 MNHNS, CDR2 SASEGT. CDR3 length: 14 residues. The CDR3 bases are TGTGCCAGCAGGGAGACAGGGGTTGGAAACATTCAGTACTTC. Translating gives CASRETGVGNIQYF.

The chain links TRBV27 to TRBJ2-7, with 7 bases matching TRBD2. CDR1 is MNHEY and CDR2 is SMNVEV in the germline V gene (reference sequence). CDR3 length: 18 amino acids. The V segment lost 3 bases and the J segment 5 bases; nucleotides outside the gene matches: 19. The CDR3 loop is CASSFRWSGSWGGDEQYF. Here the CDR3 DNA reads TGTGCCAGCAGTTTTCGATGGTCGGGGTCTTGGGGGGGAGACGAGCAGTACTTC.

This chain links TRBV6-5 with TRBJ2-7; 7 nucleotides agree with TRBD1. The CDR3 is 13 residues long. V shed 5 bases, J shed 4 bases, and the junction held 5 bases outside the gene matches. CDR1 is MNHEY, CDR2 SVGAGI, per germline. The CDR3 region is CASSPGTVYEQYF. The CDR3 DNA reads as TGTGCCAGCAGTCCAGGGACAGTGTACGAGCAGTACTTC.

J is TRBJ2-5 and V is TRBV15, with a tentative D call TRBD1 (6 bases). Between the trimmed V and J ends, which lost 3 bases and 4 bases, there was a span of 15 bases. Germline V gene sequence: CDR1 LNHNV, CDR2 YYDKDF (reference sequence). The CDR3 contains 15 residues. The CDR3: CATSSPQGLRETQYF. CDR3 DNA: TGTGCCACCAGCAGTCCGCAGGGGTTGAGAGAGACCCAGTACTTC. The full variable domain, rest sourced from reference TRBV15 and TRBJ2-5, is DAMVIQNPRYQVTQFGKPVTLSCSQTLNHNVMYWYQQKSSQAPKLLFHYYDKDFNNEADTPDNFQSRRPNTSFCFLDIRSPGLGDTAMYLCATSSPQGLRETQYFGPGTRLLVL.

The V and J genes are TRBV3-1 (or the pseudogene TRBV3-2) and TRBJ1-4; TRBD1 aligns across 7 bases. J was trimmed by 2 bases and V by 5 bases; bases with no gene match: 5. The germline gives CDR1 LGHDT, CDR2 YNNKEL (reference sequence). CDR3 length equals 15 residues. In nucleotides, the CDR3 is TGTGCCAGCAGCACTCTGACAGGGACTAATGAAAAACTGTTTTTT. The encoded protein is CASSTLTGTNEKLFF.

This chain joins TRBV4-1 and TRBJ1-1; maybe TRBD1 (5 bases). Germline V CDR1 and CDR2: MGHRA, YSYEKL. With 0 bases removed from V and 1 base from J, the gap between germline ends came to 12 bases. The CDR3 contains 16 residues. The CDR3 is CASSQDPGGWNTEAFF. In nucleotides, the CDR3 is TGCGCCAGCAGCCAAGATCCGGGGGGTTGGAACACTGAAGCTTTCTTT.

The gene calls are TRBV5-1 and TRBJ1-4, with TRBD1 matching over 10 bases. The CDR3 is made up of 16 amino acids. The J segment lost 7 bases and the V segment lost 2 bases, leaving 8 bases of the junction unmatched. Germline V gives CDR1 SGHRS, CDR2 YFSETQ. The CDR3 region has the DNA TGCGCCAGCAGCTTCATAGGACAGGGGGGGAGTGAAAAACTGTTTTTT. This translates into CASSFIGQGGSEKLFF.

The sample holds one count of this clone. The V call is TRBV18, the J call TRBJ1-2; no reliable D call. CDR3 size: 11 residues. V was trimmed by 4 bases and J by 8 bases, leaving 8 bases between them. Germline V CDR1 and CDR2: KGHSH, LQKENI. As DNA, the CDR3 is TGTGCCAGCTCACAATTATGGGGCTACACCTTC. This encodes CASSQLWGYTF. The full variable domain, its missing parts supplied by reference TRBV18 and TRBJ1-2, is NAGVMQNPRHLVRRRGQEARLRCSPMKGHSHVYWYRQLPEEGLKFMVYLQKENIIDESGMPKERFSAEFPKEGPSILRIQQVVRGDSAAYFCASSQLWGYTFGSGTRLTVV.

The rearrangement joins TRBV6-5 to TRBJ2-7, with D possibly being TRBD1 (6 bases). The CDR3 totals 12 residues. Trimming stripped 6 bases from V and 6 bases from J, with 12 bases between. Germline values: CDR1 MNHEY, CDR2 SVGAGI. The CDR3 sequence: CASRSSGAEQYF. CDR3 DNA sequence: TGTGCCAGCAGAAGCTCAGGGGCCGAGCAGTACTTC.

J is TRBJ1-1 and V is TRBV30; 7 bases align to TRBD1. This CDR3 region has 14 residues. V trimming: 5 bases; J trimming: 5 bases; junction bases outside the gene matches: 11. The V gene's germline CDR1 is GTSNPN and CDR2 SVGIG (reference sequence). CDR3 residues: CAWGSTGVRTEAFF. The CDR3 coding sequence is TGTGCCTGGGGGTCTACAGGGGTACGGACTGAAGCTTTCTTT.

The rearrangement joins TRBV5-6 to TRBJ1-2; D gene unclear. CDR3 size: 12 residues. Germline V gene data show CDR1 as SGHDT and CDR2 as YYEEEE. V was clipped by 1 base and J by 8 bases, with 9 bases between them. CDR3 sequence reads: CASSLSGAGYTF. The CDR3, as DNA: TGTGCCAGCAGCTTGTCGGGTGCAGGCTACACCTTC.

The CDR3 nucleotides are TGTGCCAGCAGCCAATATACAGGTCCCCGCAATCAGCCCCAGCATTTT. Encoded protein: CASSQYTGPRNQPQHF. The chain has TRBV11-2 and TRBJ1-5; tentative D call: TRBD1 (5 bases). The germline V gene has CDR1 SGHAT and CDR2 FQNNGV. The CDR3 runs to 16 residues. Trimming shortened V by 5 bases and J by 2 bases, and 16 bases separated the two germline ends.

This clone was observed a single time. This chain connects TRBV12-5 to TRBJ2-7; D might be TRBD2 (6 bases). Germline loops: CDR1 LGHNT, CDR2 FRNRAP. The CDR3 length is 15 residues. V was trimmed by 1 base and J by 9 bases, leaving 19 bases between them. CDR3 sequence reads: CASGLGGMGGKRQYF. CDR3 DNA sequence: TGTGCTAGTGGTTTGGGCGGGATGGGGGGAAAGAGGCAGTACTTC. Supplemented by reference TRBV12-5 and TRBJ2-7, the full variable domain reads DARVTQTPRHKVTEMGQEVTMRCQPILGHNTVFWYRQTMMQGLELLAYFRNRAPLDDSGMPKDRFSAEMPDATLATLKIQPSEPRDSAVYFCASGLGGMGGKRQYFGPGTRLTVT.

The V gene is TRBV5-5, the J gene TRBJ1-5, with 7 bases fitting TRBD1. CDR3 size: 15 residues. CDR1 and CDR2 from the germline V gene are SGHKS and YYEKEE (reference sequence). J gave up 6 bases and V 0 bases, and 6 bases lay outside the gene matches. The CDR3 DNA is TGTGCCAGCAGCTTGGAGGGGGCTCGAGGTCAGCCCCAGCATTTT. This codes for CASSLEGARGQPQHF.

This chain connects TRBV19 to TRBJ2-7; no reliable D call. Germline values: CDR1 LNHDA, CDR2 SQIVND (reference sequence). The CDR3 is made up of 16 amino acids. The V and J ends lost 3 bases and 2 bases respectively, with 17 bases between them. This chain's CDR3 is CASSIYPGVQPYEQYF. The CDR3 nucleotides are TGTGCCAGTAGTATTTATCCCGGTGTTCAACCCTACGAGCAGTACTTC.

The V gene is TRBV5-1, the J gene TRBJ2-7; 10 bases map to TRBD1. The V and J ends lost 4 bases and 6 bases, in that order; junction bases with no gene match: 10. Germline CDR1 and CDR2: SGHRS and YFSETQ. This CDR3 contains 15 residues. DNA for the CDR3: TGCGCCAGCAGCACCCGGACAGGGGGACTCACCGAGCAGTACTTC. This translates into CASSTRTGGLTEQYF.

The chain has TRBV12-2 and TRBJ1-6; whether TRBD1, the table's D call, matches the DNA was not checked. TRBV12-2 corresponds to a pseudogene. The CDR3 has 19 residues. In nucleotides, the CDR3 is TGTGCAAGTCGCTTAGCCGGGACAGGGAGAGCGGTTGGTAATTCACCCCTCCACTTT. This sequence encodes CASRLAGTGRAVGNSPLHF.

V usage is TRBV6-5 and J usage is TRBJ1-1; D ambiguous. This CDR3 has 14 amino acids. V shed 2 bases and J shed 0 bases, with 7 bases lying between them. Germline lookup yields CDR1 MNHEY and CDR2 SVGAGI. The CDR3: CASSYGQMNTEAFF. CDR3 nucleotide sequence: TGTGCCAGCAGTTACGGGCAGATGAACACTGAAGCTTTCTTT.

V usage is TRBV9 and J usage is TRBJ2-2, with 11 positions matching TRBD2. Germline V gives CDR1 SGDLS, CDR2 YYNGEE. The CDR3 has 18 amino acids. The V gene end was trimmed by 1 base and the J gene end by 4 bases; junction bases not matched to a gene: 9. This CDR3 is CASSVTAPGLAGTGELFF. CDR3 nucleotide sequence: TGTGCCAGCAGCGTAACTGCCCCCGGACTAGCGGGCACCGGGGAGCTGTTTTTT.

The CDR3 protein is CASSLESRRLFF. CDR3 sequence (DNA): TGTGCCAGCAGCTTAGAGAGCCGGAGACTGTTTTTT. The chain joins TRBV7-9 to TRBJ1-4; no definite D call. V gave up 1 base and J gave up 13 bases, with 10 bases separating them. Germline V gene data show CDR1 as SEHNR and CDR2 as FQNEAQ (reference sequence). This CDR3 is built from 12 residues. The whole variable domain, filled in from reference TRBV7-9 and TRBJ1-4, reads DTGVSQNPRHKITKRGQNVTFRCDPISEHNRLYWYRQTLGQGPEFLTYFQNEAQLEKSRLLSDRFSAERPKGSFSTLEIQRTEQGDSAMYLCASSLESRRLFFGSGTQLSVL.

In this sample, this clone turned up once. Since no conserved phenylalanine or tryptophan closes the CDR3, a read error is the likely cause. The limits of the CDR3 on the DNA are not certain, so only TCRdb's listed CDR3 is given. The chain couples TRBV30 to TRBJ2-6. CDR1 and CDR2 (germline): GTSNPN, SVGIG (reference sequence). The CDR3 spans 11 residues, counting both ends. CDR3 sequence: CAWTRGGSQYL.

The gene calls are TRBV5-1 and TRBJ1-2; D might be TRBD1 (6 bases). The ends were cut back, 3 bases at V and 4 bases at J, with 13 bases in the middle. The germline gives CDR1 SGHRS, CDR2 YFSETQ. CDR3 size: 14 residues. CDR3 coding DNA: TGCGCCAGCAGCTCGGGGGACACCACCTATGGCTACACCTTC. As protein: CASSSGDTTYGYTF.

The chain uses TRBV9 and TRBJ2-1; TRBD2 aligns across 7 bases. Germline CDR1 SGDLS, CDR2 YYNGEE. The ends lost 3 bases at V and 8 bases at J; junction bases unmatched: 11. This CDR3 spans 15 amino acids. DNA of the CDR3: TGTGCCAGCAGCGGACGGGACTACCCAATCGATGAGCAGTTCTTC. This codes for CASSGRDYPIDEQFF.

This chain connects TRBV24-1 to TRBJ2-7; TRBD2 matches at 8 bases. Trimming at V came to 12 bases and at J to 1 base, leaving 4 bases not matched to a gene. Germline-derived CDR1 and CDR2 are KGHDR and SFDVKD. This CDR3 is 12 amino acids long. In DNA, the CDR3 is TGTGCCCCAAGCGGGGGATCCTACGAGCAGTACTTC. Translation gives CAPSGGSYEQYF.

This sequence joins TRBV5-5 and TRBJ1-5, with 7 bases identical to TRBD1. The junction had 3 bases not matched to a gene; V was cut back by 0 bases and J by 6 bases. The CDR3 totals 14 residues. CDR1 SGHKS and CDR2 YYEKEE come from the germline V gene (reference sequence). The DNA of the CDR3 is TGTGCCAGCAGCTTGGGACAGGGTTTTCAGCCCCAGCATTTT. Translation gives CASSLGQGFQPQHF.

This chain connects TRBV19 to TRBJ1-5; no definite D call. Germline V gene lookup returns CDR1 LNHDA and CDR2 SQIVND (reference sequence). The CDR3 spans 12 residues. Trimming removed 3 bases from V and 5 bases from J, with 5 bases in between. CDR3 sequence (DNA): TGTGCCAGTAGTATGGCGGATCAGCCCCAGCATTTT. Translated: CASSMADQPQHF.

This clone was detected only once. The chain carries TRBV6-5 and TRBJ2-7, with a possible D match to TRBD1 (6 bases). V was trimmed by 5 bases and J by 3 bases, leaving 17 bases between them. In germline, CDR1 is MNHEY, CDR2 SVGAGI. The CDR3 has 15 amino acids. In nucleotides, the CDR3 is TGTGCCAGCAGTCCCTCCCCCGGACAGAACTACGAGCAGTACTTC. This codes for CASSPSPGQNYEQYF.

The gene calls are TRBV6-5 and TRBJ1-1; D possibly corresponds to TRBD1 (6 bases). The CDR3 extends over 14 amino acids. Germline CDR1 is MNHEY and CDR2 is SVGAGI. Trimming removed 6 bases from V and 1 base from J, with 12 bases in between. The CDR3 is CASRVEQGNTEAFF. The CDR3 region has the DNA TGTGCCAGCAGGGTTGAACAGGGGAACACTGAAGCTTTCTTT.

As to this clone: One end of the junction is discordant with germline, which a read error may explain. The rearrangement links TRBV5-5 to TRBJ2-1; 8 bases align to TRBD2. Per the germline V gene, CDR1 is SGHKS and CDR2 is YYEKEE (reference sequence). This CDR3 comprises 18 residues. CDR3 nucleotides: TGTGCCAGCACCTTGGCGGGGGGCACGCGAAGGCATGTAAGTGAGCAGTTCTTC. This translates into CASTLAGGTRRHVSEQFF. The whole variable domain, remainder taken from reference TRBV5-5 and TRBJ2-1, is DAGVTQSPTHLIKTRGQQVTLRCSPISGHKSVSWYQQVLGQGPQFIFQYYEKEERGRGNFPDRFSARQFPNYSSELNVNALLLGDSALYLCASTLAGGTRRHVSEQFFGPGTRLTVL.

The V and J genes are TRBV19 and TRBJ1-1, with D unclear. V lost 1 base to trimming and J lost 3 bases, with 6 bases between them. Germline assignment: CDR1 LNHDA and CDR2 SQIVND (reference sequence). There are 13 residues in the CDR3. The CDR3 DNA follows: TGTGCCAGTAGTATAGTGGAGGACACTGAAGCTTTCTTT. This encodes CASSIVEDTEAFF. Variable domain in full (rest from reference TRBV19 and TRBJ1-1): DGGITQSPKYLFRKEGQNVTLSCEQNLNHDAMYWYRQDPGQGLRLIYYSQIVNDFQKGDIAEGYSVSREKKESFPLTVTSAQKNPTAFYLCASSIVEDTEAFFGQGTRLTVV.

The V and J genes are TRBV9 and TRBJ1-4; 9 bases map to TRBD1. This CDR3 contains 15 residues. J gave up 8 bases and V 0 bases, and 5 bases lay outside the gene matches. Germline lookup yields CDR1 SGDLS and CDR2 YYNGEE. In nucleotides, the CDR3 is TGTGCCAGCAGCGTAGCGACAGGGGGAAGAGAAAAACTGTTTTTT. This sequence encodes CASSVATGGREKLFF.